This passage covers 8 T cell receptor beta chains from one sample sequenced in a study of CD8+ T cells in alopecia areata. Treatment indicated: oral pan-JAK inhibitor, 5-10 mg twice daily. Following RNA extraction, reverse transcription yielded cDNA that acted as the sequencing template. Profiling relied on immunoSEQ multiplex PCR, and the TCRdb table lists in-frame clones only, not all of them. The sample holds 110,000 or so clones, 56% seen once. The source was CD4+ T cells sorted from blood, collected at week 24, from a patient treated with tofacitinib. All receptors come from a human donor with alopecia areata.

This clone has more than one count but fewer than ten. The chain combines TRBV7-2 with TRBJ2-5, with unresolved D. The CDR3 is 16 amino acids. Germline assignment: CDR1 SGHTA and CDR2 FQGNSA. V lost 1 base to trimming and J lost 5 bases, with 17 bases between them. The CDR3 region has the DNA TGTGCCAGCAGCTTAGGAGGAACAGTCAAGAGGGAGACCCAGTACTTC. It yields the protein CASSLGGTVKRETQYF. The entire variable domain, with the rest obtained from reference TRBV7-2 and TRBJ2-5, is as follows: GAGVSQSPSNKVTEKGKDVELRCDPISGHTALYWYRQSLGQGLEFLIYFQGNSAPDKSGLPSDRFSAERTGGSVSTLTIQRTQQEDSAVYLCASSLGGTVKRETQYFGPGTRLLVL.

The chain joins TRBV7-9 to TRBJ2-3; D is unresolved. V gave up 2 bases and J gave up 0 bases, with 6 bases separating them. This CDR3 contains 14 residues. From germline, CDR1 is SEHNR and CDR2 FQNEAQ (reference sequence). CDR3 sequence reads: CASSLISSTDTQYF. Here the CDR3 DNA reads TGTGCCAGCAGCTTAATCTCTAGCACAGATACGCAGTATTTT.

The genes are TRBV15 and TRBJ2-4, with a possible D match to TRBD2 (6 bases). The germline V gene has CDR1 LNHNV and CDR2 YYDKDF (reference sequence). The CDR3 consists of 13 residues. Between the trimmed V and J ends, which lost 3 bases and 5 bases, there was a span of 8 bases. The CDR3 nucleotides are TGTGCCACCAGCAGCCGGGAGCAAAACATTCAGTACTTC. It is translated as CATSSREQNIQYF.

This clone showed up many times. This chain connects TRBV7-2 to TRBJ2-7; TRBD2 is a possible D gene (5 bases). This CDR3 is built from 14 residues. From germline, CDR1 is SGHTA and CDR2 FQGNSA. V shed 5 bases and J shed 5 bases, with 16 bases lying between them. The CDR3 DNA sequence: TGTGCCAGCAGCCCGAGGACTTCCGTCCACGAGCAGTACTTC. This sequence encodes CASSPRTSVHEQYF.

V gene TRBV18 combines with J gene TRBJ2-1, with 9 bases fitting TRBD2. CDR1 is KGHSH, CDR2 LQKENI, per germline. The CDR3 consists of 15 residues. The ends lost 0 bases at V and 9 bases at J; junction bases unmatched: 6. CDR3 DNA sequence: TGTGCCAGCTCACCACCGGAGCGCGGGGGGGGTGAGCAGTTCTTC. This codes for CASSPPERGGGEQFF.

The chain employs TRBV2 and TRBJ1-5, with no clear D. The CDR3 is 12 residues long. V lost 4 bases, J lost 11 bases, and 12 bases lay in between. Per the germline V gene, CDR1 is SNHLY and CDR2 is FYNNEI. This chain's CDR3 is CASSGPVKSQHF. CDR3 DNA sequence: TGTGCCAGCAGTGGTCCCGTAAAGTCCCAGCATTTT.

The CDR3 coding sequence is TGTGCCAGCACCGACGGACTTGCCCCTAGCACAGATACGCAGTATTTT. Translation: CASTDGLAPSTDTQYF. The chain carries TRBV25-1 and TRBJ2-3, with a possible D match to TRBD2 (5 bases). Deletions cut 7 bases from V and 0 bases from J, with 17 bases between. This CDR3 is built from 16 residues. Germline values: CDR1 MGHDK, CDR2 SYGVNS.

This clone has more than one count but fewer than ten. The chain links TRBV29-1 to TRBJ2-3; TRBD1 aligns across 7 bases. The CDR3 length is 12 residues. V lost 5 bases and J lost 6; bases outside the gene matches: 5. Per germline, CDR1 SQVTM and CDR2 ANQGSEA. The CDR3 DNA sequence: TGCAGCGTTCGAGGACAGGCGGATACGCAGTATTTT. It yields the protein CSVRGQADTQYF.